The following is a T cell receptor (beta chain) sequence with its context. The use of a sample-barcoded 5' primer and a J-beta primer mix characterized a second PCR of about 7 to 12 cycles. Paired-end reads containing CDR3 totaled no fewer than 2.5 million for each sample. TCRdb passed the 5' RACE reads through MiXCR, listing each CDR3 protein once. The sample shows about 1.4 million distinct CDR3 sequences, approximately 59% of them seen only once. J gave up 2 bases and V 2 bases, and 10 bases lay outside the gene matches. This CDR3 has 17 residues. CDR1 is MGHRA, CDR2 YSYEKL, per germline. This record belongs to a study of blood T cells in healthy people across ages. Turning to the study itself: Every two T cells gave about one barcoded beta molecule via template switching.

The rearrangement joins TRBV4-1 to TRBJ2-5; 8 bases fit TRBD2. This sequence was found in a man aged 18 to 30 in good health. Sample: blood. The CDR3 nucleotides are TGCGCCAGCAGCCAACCCTCCGGGACTAGGGATCAAGAGACCCAGTACTTC. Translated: CASSQPSGTRDQETQYF.